Reported below is one T cell receptor beta chain. This sample was included in a study of blood T cell repertoires in COVID-19. Background on the study: Italy, Spain and the United States were the sources of the convalescent and acute COVID-19 samples. T cells, B-cell-depleted T cells, or PBMCs provided the cDNA or gDNA that served as material.

Original methodology: Nucleated cell counts were estimated from reference gene primer amplification. Sequencing used immunoSEQ multiplex PCR; TCRdb keeps in-frame clones, though not all of them. The V and J calls and clone size come from that table; D and trimming were worked out from the DNA. The sample has around 300,000 clones; over 75% are singletons. With 5 bases removed from V and 1 base from J, the gap between germline ends came to 11 bases. Per the germline V gene, CDR1 is LGHDT and CDR2 is YNNKEL (reference sequence). This CDR3 is 14 amino acids long. The chain recombines TRBV3-1 (or the pseudogene TRBV3-2) with TRBJ1-1; D perhaps matches TRBD1 (6 bases). The material sequenced was peripheral blood. The sequence came from a human donor in a cohort sampled during active COVID-19. In DNA, the CDR3 is TGTGCCAGCAGCACGGGACATCGGAACACTGAAGCTTTCTTT. Protein product: CASSTGHRNTEAFF.